The entry below describes one TCR beta chain. No antigen is known for it. Use of 60 Vbeta and 13 Jbeta primers characterized the PCR. Assay: immunoSEQ multiplex PCR; the TCRdb copy retains only in-frame clones and omits some. The table lists about 150,000 clones, approximately 86% of them singletons. Healthy bone marrow donors formed the donor group. This record belongs to a study of cytomegalovirus exposure and HLA in healthy donors. Whole-study results and caveats: Later on, a genetic analysis was performed. It linked a missense variant in DCLRE1C with V- and J-gene trimming of TCR beta. The listing of roughly 160 TCR beta chains classed them as cytomegalovirus-associated. Later analysis suggested most CMV-associated TCR beta chains were HLA-restricted.

J gave up 4 bases and V 6 bases, and 6 bases lay outside the gene matches. CDR1 is MNHNY, CDR2 SVGAGI, per germline (reference sequence). The CDR3 loop spans 15 amino acids. The material sequenced was PBMCs. This TCR was recovered from a woman aged 45-65 years in good health and CMV-seropositive. V is TRBV6-6 and J is TRBJ1-6; 7 bases align to TRBD1. CDR3 amino acids: CASRESGQYNSPLHF. The CDR3 DNA sequence: TGTGCCAGCAGAGAATCGGGACAGTATAATTCACCCCTCCACTTT.